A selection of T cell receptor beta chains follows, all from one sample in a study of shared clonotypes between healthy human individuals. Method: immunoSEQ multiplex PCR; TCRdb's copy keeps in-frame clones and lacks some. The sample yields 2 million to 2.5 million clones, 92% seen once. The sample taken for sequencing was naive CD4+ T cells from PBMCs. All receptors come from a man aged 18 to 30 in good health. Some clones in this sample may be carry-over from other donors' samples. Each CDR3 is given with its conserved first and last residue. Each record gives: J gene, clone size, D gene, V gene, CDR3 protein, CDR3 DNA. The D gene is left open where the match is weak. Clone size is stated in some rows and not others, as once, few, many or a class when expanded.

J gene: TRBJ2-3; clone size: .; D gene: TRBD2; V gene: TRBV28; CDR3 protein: CASSLPSGGTDTQYF; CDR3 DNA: TGTGCCAGCAGCCTCCCCAGCGGGGGCACAGATACGCAGTATTTT
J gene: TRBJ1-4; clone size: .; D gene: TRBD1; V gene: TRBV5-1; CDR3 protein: CASSSGQGKEKLFF; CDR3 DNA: TGCGCCAGCAGCTCAGGACAGGGAAAGGAAAAACTGTTTTTT
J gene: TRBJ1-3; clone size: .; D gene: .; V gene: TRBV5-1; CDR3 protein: CASSLDDSSGNTIYF; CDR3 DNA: TGCGCCAGCAGCTTGGATGATAGCTCTGGAAACACCATATATTTT
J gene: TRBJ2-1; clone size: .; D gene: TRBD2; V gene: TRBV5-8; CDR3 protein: CASSLFGGRDNEQFF; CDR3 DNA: TGTGCCAGCAGCTTGTTCGGCGGGAGGGACAATGAGCAGTTCTTC
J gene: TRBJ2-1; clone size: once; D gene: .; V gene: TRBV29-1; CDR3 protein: CSVEGKFTNEQFF; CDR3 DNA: TGCAGCGTTGAAGGGAAGTTCACCAATGAGCAGTTCTTC
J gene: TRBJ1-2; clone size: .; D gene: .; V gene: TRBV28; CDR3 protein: CASSPTGTADYGYTF; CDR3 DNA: TGTGCCAGCAGCCCTACCGGGACTGCTGACTATGGCTACACCTTC
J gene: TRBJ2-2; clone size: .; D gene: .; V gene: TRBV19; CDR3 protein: CASSQPGEPSNTGELFF; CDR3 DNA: TGTGCCAGTAGTCAGCCCGGGGAACCATCGAACACCGGGGAGCTGTTTTTT
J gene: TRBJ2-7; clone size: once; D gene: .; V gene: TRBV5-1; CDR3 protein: CASSLASTASSYEQYF; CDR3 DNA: TGCGCCAGCAGCTTGGCCAGTACGGCTTCCTCCTACGAGCAGTACTTC
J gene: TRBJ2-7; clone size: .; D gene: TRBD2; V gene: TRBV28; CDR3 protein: CASSTPSAGVPYEQYF; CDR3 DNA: TGTGCCAGCAGTACCCCATCGGCGGGGGTCCCCTACGAGCAGTACTTC
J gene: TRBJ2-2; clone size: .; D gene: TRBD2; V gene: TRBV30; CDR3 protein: CAWRTGLAVTGELFF; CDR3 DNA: TGTGCCTGGAGGACGGGACTAGCGGTCACCGGGGAGCTGTTTTTT
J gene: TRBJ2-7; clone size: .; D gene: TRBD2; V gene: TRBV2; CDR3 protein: CASSGGSGYEQYF; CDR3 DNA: TGTGCCAGCAGTGGCGGGAGCGGCTACGAGCAGTACTTC
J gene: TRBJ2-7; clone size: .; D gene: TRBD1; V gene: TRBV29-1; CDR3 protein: CSATKVPGQGGYEQYF; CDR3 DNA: TGCAGCGCAACCAAAGTACCGGGACAGGGAGGATACGAGCAGTACTTC
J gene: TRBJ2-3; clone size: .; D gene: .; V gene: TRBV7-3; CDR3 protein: CASSLSFADTQYF; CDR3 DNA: TGTGCCAGCAGCCTGTCTTTCGCAGATACGCAGTATTTT
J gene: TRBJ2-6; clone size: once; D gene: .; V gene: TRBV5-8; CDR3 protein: CASSLGITSGANVLTF; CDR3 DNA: TGTGCCAGCAGCTTGGGAATAACCTCTGGGGCCAACGTCCTGACTTTC
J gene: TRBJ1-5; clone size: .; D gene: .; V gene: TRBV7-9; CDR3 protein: CASSLGQGMGQPQHF; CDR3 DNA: TGTGCCAGCAGCTTGGGCCAGGGAATGGGTCAGCCCCAGCATTTT
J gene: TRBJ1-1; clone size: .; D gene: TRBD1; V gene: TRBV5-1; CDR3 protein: CASSVGTGGVTEAFF; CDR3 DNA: TGCGCCAGCAGCGTTGGGACAGGGGGAGTGACTGAAGCTTTCTTT
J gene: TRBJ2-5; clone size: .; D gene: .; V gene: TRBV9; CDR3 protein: CASSAEPRGGETQYF; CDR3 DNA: TGTGCCAGCAGCGCCGAGCCCCGAGGAGGGGAGACCCAGTACTTC
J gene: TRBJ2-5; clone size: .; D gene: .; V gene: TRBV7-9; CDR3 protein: CASSTPGYQETQYF; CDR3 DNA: TGTGCCAGCAGCACACCCGGGTACCAAGAGACCCAGTACTTC
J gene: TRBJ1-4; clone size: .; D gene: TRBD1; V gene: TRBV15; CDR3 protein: CATSRYRGRTNEKLFF; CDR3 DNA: TGTGCCACCAGCAGATACAGGGGGCGGACTAATGAAAAACTGTTTTTT
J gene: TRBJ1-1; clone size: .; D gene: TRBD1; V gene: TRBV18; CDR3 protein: CASSPRQGTTEAFF; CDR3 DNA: TGTGCCAGCTCACCGAGACAGGGCACCACTGAAGCTTTCTTT
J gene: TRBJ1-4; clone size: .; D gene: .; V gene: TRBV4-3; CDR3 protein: CASSQDMMLGEKLFF; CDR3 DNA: TGCGCCAGCAGCCAAGATATGATGTTGGGCGAAAAACTGTTTTTT
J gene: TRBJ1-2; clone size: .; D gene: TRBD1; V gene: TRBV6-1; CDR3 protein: CASGSGGGGDYGYTF; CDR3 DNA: TGTGCCAGCGGATCAGGGGGCGGTGGGGACTATGGCTACACCTTC
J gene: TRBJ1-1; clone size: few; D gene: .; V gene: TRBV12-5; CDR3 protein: CASGQDTSGEAFF; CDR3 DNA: TGTGCTAGTGGACAAGACACCTCGGGGGAAGCTTTCTTT
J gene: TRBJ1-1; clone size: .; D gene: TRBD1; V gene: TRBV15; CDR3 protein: CATRTGMNTEAFF; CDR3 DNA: TGTGCCACACGGACAGGGATGAACACTGAAGCTTTCTTT
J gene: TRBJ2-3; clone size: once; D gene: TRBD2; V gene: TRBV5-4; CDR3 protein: CASSPESGRGTDTQYF; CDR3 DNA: TGTGCCAGCAGCCCCGAAAGCGGGAGGGGCACAGATACGCAGTATTTT
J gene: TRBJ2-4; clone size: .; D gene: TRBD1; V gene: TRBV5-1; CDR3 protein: CASSLADRWDIQYF; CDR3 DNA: TGCGCCAGCAGCTTGGCGGACAGGTGGGACATTCAGTACTTC
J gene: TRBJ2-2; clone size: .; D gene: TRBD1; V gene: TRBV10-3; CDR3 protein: CAISVDRGGGELFF; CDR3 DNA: TGTGCCATCAGTGTTGACAGGGGAGGTGGGGAGCTGTTTTTT
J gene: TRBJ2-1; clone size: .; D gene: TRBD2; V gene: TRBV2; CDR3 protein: CASSAGLESNNEQFF; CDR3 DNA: TGTGCCAGCAGCGCAGGACTAGAGAGCAACAATGAGCAGTTCTTC
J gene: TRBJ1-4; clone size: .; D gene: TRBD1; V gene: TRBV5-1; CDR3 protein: CASSLEPTGQGGEKLFF; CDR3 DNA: TGCGCCAGCAGCTTGGAACCTACAGGGCAGGGGGGCGAAAAACTGTTTTTT
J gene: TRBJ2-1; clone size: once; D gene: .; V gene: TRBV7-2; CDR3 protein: CASSPGNFNEQFF; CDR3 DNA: TGTGCCAGCAGCCCAGGCAATTTCAATGAGCAGTTCTTC
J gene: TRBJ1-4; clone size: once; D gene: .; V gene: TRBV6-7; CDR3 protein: CASSYGQGGHFINEKLFF; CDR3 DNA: TGTGCCAGCAGTTACGGGCAGGGAGGCCACTTTATTAATGAAAAACTGTTTTTT
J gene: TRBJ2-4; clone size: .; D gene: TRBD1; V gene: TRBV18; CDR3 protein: CASSQILQGAKNIQYF; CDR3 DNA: TGTGCCAGCTCACAAATATTACAGGGGGCCAAAAACATTCAGTACTTC
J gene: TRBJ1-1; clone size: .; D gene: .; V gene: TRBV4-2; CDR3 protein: CASSHPRGNTEAFF; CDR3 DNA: TGTGCCAGCAGCCATCCTCGGGGGAACACTGAAGCTTTCTTT
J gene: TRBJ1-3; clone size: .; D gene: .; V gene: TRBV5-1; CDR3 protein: CASSTGTAGNTIYF; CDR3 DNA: TGCGCCAGCAGCACTGGGACGGCCGGAAACACCATATATTTT
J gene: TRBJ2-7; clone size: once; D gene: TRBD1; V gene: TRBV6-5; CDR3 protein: CASSPLQGYEQYF; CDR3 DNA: TGTGCCAGCAGTCCTTTACAGGGGTACGAGCAGTACTTC
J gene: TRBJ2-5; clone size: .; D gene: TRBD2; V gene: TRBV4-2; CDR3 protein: CASSQSPGLAGLETQYF; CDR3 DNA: TGTGCCAGCAGCCAATCACCGGGACTAGCGGGATTGGAGACCCAGTACTTC
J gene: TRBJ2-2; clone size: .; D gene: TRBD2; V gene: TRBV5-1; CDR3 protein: CASSPSAGGAGELFF; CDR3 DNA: TGCGCCAGCAGCCCGTCAGCGGGAGGGGCCGGGGAGCTGTTTTTT
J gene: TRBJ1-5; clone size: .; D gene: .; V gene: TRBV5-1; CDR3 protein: CASRFDGSDQPQHF; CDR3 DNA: TGCGCCAGCAGATTTGACGGGTCCGATCAGCCCCAGCATTTT
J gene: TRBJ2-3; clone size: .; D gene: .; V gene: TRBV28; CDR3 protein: CASSTQLDSDTQYF; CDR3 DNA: TGTGCCAGCAGTACCCAGCTAGATTCAGATACGCAGTATTTT
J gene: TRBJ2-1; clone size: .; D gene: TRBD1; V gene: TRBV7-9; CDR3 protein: CASSLGGQSNEQFF; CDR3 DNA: TGTGCCAGCAGCTTAGGGGGACAGAGCAATGAGCAGTTCTTC
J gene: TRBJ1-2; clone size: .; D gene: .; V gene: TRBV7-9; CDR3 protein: CASSEGGYGYTF; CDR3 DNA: TGTGCCAGCAGCGAGGGCGGCTATGGCTACACCTTC
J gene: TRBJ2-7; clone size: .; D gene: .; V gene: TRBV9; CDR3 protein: CASSPRGYGDEQYF; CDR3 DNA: TGTGCCAGCAGCCCCCGGGGGTATGGTGACGAGCAGTACTTC
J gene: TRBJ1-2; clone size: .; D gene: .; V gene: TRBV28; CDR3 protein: CASSPGGSNYGYTF; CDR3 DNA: TGTGCCAGCAGCCCTGGAGGGTCCAACTATGGCTACACCTTC
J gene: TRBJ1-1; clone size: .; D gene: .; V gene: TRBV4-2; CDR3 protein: CASSHSEGGTEAFF; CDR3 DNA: TGTGCCAGCAGCCATTCCGAGGGGGGCACTGAAGCTTTCTTT
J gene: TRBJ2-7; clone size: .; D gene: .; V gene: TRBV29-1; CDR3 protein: CSVAKSSYEQYF; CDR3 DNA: TGCAGCGTTGCCAAGAGCTCCTACGAGCAGTACTTC
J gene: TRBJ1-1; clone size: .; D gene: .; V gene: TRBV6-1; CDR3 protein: CASERDTQAEAFF; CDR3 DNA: TGTGCCAGCGAGCGCGACACGCAAGCTGAAGCTTTCTTT
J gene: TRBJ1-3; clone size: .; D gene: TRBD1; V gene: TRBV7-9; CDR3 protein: CASSWFGQGGNTIYF; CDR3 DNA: TGTGCCAGCAGCTGGTTTGGACAGGGGGGAAACACCATATATTTT
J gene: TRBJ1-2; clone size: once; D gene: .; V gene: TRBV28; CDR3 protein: CASSLSGLGYTF; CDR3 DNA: TGTGCCAGCAGTTTATCCGGCTTGGGCTACACCTTC